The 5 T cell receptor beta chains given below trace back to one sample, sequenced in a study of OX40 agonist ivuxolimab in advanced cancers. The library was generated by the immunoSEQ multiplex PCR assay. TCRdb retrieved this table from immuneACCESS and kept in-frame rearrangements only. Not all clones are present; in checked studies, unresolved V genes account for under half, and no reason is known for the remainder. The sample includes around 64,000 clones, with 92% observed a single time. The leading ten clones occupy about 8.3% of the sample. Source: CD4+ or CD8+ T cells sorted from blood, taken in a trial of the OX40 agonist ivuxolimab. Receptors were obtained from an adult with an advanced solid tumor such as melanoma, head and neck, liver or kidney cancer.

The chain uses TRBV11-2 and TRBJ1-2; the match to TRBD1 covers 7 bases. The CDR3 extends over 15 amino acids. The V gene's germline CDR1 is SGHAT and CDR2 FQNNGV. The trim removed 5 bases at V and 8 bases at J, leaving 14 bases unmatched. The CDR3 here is CASSHIADRSDGYTF. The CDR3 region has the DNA TGTGCCAGCAGCCATATCGCGGACAGGTCAGACGGCTACACCTTC.

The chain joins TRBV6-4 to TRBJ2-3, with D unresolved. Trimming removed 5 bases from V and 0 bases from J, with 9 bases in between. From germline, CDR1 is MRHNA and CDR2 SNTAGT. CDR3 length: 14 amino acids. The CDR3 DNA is TGTGCCAGCAGTTCCTCCAGCAGCACAGATACGCAGTATTTT. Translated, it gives CASSSSSSTDTQYF.

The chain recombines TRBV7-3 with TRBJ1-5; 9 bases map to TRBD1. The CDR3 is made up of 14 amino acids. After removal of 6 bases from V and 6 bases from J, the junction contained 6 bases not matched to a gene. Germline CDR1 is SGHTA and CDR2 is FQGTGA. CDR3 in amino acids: CASSETGGPQPQHF. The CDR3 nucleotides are TGTGCCAGCAGTGAAACAGGGGGCCCTCAGCCCCAGCATTTT.

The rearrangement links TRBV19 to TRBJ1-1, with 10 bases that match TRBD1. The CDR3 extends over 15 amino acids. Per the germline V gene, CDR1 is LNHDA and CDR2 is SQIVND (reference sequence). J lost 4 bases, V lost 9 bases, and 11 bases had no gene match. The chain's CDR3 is CASNFRGDRGTEAFF. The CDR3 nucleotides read TGTGCCAGCAACTTCCGTGGGGACAGGGGCACTGAAGCTTTCTTT. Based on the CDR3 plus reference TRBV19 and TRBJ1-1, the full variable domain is DGGITQSPKYLFRKEGQNVTLSCEQNLNHDAMYWYRQDPGQGLRLIYYSQIVNDFQKGDIAEGYSVSREKKESFPLTVTSAQKNPTAFYLCASNFRGDRGTEAFFGQGTRLTVV.

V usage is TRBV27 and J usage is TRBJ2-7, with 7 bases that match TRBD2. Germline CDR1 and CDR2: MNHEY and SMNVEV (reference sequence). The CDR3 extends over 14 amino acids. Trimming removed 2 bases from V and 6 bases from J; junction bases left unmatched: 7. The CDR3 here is CASSLSGDWGEQYF. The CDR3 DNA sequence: TGTGCCAGCAGTTTAAGCGGGGACTGGGGCGAGCAGTACTTC.